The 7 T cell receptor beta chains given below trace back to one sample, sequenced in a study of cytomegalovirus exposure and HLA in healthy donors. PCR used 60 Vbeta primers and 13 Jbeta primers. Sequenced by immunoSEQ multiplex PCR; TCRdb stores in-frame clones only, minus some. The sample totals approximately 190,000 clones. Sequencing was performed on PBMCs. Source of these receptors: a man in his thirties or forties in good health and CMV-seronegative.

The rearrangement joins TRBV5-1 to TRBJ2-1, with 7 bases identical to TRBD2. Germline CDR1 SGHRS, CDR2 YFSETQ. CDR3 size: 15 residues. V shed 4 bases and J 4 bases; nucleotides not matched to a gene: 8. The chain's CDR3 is CASSIEAGSYNEQFF. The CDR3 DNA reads TGCGCCAGCAGCATAGAAGCGGGATCGTACAATGAGCAGTTCTTC.

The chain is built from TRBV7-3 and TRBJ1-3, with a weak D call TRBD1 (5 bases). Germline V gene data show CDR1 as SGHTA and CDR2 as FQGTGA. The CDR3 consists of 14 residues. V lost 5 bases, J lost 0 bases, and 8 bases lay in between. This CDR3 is CASSQGPSGNTIYF. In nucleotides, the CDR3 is TGTGCCAGCAGCCAGGGTCCCTCTGGAAACACCATATATTTT.

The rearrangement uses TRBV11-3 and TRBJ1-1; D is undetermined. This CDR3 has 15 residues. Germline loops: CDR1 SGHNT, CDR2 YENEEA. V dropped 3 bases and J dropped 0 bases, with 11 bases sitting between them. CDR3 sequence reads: CASSFNGVLNTEAFF. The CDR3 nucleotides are TGTGCCAGCAGCTTTAACGGGGTCTTGAACACTGAAGCTTTCTTT.

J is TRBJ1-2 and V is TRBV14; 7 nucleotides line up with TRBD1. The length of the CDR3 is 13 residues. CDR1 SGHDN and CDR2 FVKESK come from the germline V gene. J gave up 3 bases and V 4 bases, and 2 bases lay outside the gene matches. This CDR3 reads CASSLGQDYGYTF. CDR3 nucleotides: TGTGCCAGCAGCCTTGGACAGGACTATGGCTACACCTTC.

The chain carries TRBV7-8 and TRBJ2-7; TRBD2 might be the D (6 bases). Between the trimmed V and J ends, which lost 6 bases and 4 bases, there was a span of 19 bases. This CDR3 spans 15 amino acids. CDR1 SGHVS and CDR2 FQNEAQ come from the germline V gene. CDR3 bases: TGTGCCAGCAGGGGTGACCTGGGAGGAAGGTACGAGCAGTACTTC. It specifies CASRGDLGGRYEQYF.

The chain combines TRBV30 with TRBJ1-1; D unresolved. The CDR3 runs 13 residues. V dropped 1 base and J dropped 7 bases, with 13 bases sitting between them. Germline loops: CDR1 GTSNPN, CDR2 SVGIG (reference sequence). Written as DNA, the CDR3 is TGTGCCTGGAGTGCTCGCAGTCGGGGTGAAGCTTTCTTT. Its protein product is CAWSARSRGEAFF. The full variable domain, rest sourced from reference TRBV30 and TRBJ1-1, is SQTIHQWPATLVQPVGSPLSLECTVEGTSNPNLYWYRQAAGRGLQLLFYSVGIGQISSEVPQNLSASRPQDRQFILSSKKLLLSDSGFYLCAWSARSRGEAFFGQGTRLTVV.

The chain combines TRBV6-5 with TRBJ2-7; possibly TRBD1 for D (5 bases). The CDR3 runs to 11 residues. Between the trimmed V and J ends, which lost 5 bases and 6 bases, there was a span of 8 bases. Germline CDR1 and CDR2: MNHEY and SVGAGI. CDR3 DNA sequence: TGTGCCAGCAGTGCCCAGGGCGAGCAGTACTTC. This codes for CASSAQGEQYF.